Each of the 4 T cell receptor beta chains below was sequenced from the same sample in a study of Siglec-9 on CD8 T cells in melanoma. Produced via immunoSEQ multiplex PCR; TCRdb's table is partial and in-frame only. Of approximately 39,000 clones detected, approximately 83% appear once; the ten largest clones hold approximately 1.8%. The sample consisted of Siglec-9- CD8+ T cells sorted from blood. The receptors come from a human donor in good health.

The V and J genes are TRBV10-2 and TRBJ2-1, with no clear D. This CDR3 spans 12 amino acids. The V end was cut by 4 bases, the J end by 6 bases, with 7 bases between. Germline V CDR1 and CDR2: WSHSY, SAAADI. CDR3 loop: CASSGLVNEQFF. In DNA, the CDR3 is TGCGCCAGCAGTGGTCTAGTCAATGAGCAGTTCTTC.

The rearrangement joins TRBV28 to TRBJ2-3; a possible D gene is TRBD2 (6 bases). The germline V gene encodes CDR1 MDHEN and CDR2 SYDVKM. The CDR3 is 15 amino acids. The V and J ends lost 5 bases and 8 bases respectively, with 20 bases between them. The CDR3: CASSPTGTGRGTQYF. The CDR3 nucleotides are TGTGCCAGCAGTCCGACCGGGACTGGGCGGGGTACGCAGTATTTT.

The rearrangement uses TRBV9 and TRBJ1-2; no clear D. This CDR3 region has 14 residues. CDR1 SGDLS and CDR2 YYNGEE come from the germline V gene. V lost 5 bases, J lost 2 bases, and 13 bases lay in between. The CDR3 region is CASSKTDGNYGYTF. The CDR3 nucleotides read TGTGCCAGCAGTAAAACCGACGGAAACTATGGCTACACCTTC.

The CDR3 loop is CASSISGGLFHNEQFF. In DNA, the CDR3 is TGTGCCAGTAGTATATCAGGTGGTTTGTTCCACAATGAGCAGTTCTTC. The rearrangement joins TRBV19 to TRBJ2-1, with unresolved D. Germline-derived CDR1 and CDR2 are LNHDA and SQIVND (reference sequence). The CDR3 totals 16 residues. Trimming left V 2 bases short and J 5 bases short, with 16 bases between.